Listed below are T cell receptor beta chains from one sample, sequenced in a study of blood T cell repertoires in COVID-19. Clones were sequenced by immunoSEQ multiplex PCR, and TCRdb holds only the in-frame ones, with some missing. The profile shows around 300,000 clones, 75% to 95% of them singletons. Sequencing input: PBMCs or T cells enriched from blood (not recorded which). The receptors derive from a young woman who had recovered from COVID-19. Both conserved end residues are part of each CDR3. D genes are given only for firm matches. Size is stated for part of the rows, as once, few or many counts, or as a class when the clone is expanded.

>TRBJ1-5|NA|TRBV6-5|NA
CASQDRILNQPQHF
TGTGCCAGCCAAGACAGGATCTTAAATCAGCCCCAGCATTTT
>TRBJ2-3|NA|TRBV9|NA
CASSVVPGSTDTQYF
TGTGCCAGCAGCGTAGTACCGGGGAGCACAGATACGCAGTATTTT
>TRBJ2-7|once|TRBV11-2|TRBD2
CASSGAGAIPYEQYF
TGTGCCAGCAGCGGTGCGGGAGCGATACCCTACGAGCAGTACTTC
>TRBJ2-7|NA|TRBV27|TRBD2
CASSLWGGEQYF
TGTGCCAGCAGTTTATGGGGGGGCGAGCAGTACTTC
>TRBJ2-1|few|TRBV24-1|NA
CATSDPLSEQFF
TGTGCCACCAGTGACCCCCTCAGTGAGCAGTTCTTC
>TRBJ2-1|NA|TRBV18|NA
CASSPPSGEQFF
TGTGCCAGCTCACCACCGAGTGGTGAGCAGTTCTTC
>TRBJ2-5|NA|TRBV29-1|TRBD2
CSVGVAGVGETQYF
TGCAGCGTTGGGGTAGCGGGAGTGGGTGAGACCCAGTACTTC
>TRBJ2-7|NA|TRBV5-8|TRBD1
CASSPDGGQGFYEQYF
TGTGCCAGCAGCCCCGATGGGGGACAGGGGTTTTACGAGCAGTACTTC
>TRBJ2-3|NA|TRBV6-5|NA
CATAPSTDTQYF
TGTGCCACCGCGCCGAGCACAGATACGCAGTATTTT
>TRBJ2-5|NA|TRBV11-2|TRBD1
CASSRDSPQETQYF
TGTGCCAGCAGCCGGGACAGCCCTCAAGAGACCCAGTACTTC
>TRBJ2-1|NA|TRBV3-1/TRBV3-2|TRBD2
CASSRNRGPLSGSGQNEQFF
TGTGCCAGCAGCCGGAACCGCGGACCACTTAGCGGGAGTGGTCAGAATGAGCAGTTCTTC
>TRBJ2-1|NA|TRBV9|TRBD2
CASSSRTSGYFNEQFF
TGTGCCAGCAGCTCAAGGACTAGCGGCTATTTCAATGAGCAGTTCTTC
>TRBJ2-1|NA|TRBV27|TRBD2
CASVAGGSSYNEQFF
TGTGCCAGCGTAGCGGGAGGGAGCTCCTACAATGAGCAGTTCTTC
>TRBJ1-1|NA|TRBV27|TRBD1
CASSSTGGTEAFF
TGTGCCAGCAGCTCGACAGGGGGCACTGAAGCTTTCTTT
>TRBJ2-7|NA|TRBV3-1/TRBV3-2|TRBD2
CASSLAGVYEQYF
TGTGCCAGCAGCCTAGCGGGAGTCTACGAGCAGTACTTC
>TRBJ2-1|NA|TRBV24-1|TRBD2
CATGTSGRPEQFF
TGTGCCACCGGGACTAGCGGGAGGCCTGAGCAGTTCTTC
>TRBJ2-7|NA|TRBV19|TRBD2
CASSIKTSGRDEQYF
TGTGCCAGTAGTATAAAGACTAGCGGGAGGGACGAGCAGTACTTC
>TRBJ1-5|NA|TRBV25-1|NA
CASSDPTSLQPQHF
TGTGCCAGCAGTGACCCTACGTCGCTTCAGCCCCAGCATTTT
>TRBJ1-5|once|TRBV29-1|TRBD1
CSVGTGANQPQHF
TGCAGCGTTGGGACAGGTGCTAATCAGCCCCAGCATTTT
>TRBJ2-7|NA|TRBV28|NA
CASSSSDSPTYEQYF
NA
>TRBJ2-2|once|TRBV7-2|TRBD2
CASSPWTSGKYTGELFF
TGTGCCAGCAGCCCCTGGACTAGCGGGAAGTACACCGGGGAGCTGTTTTTT
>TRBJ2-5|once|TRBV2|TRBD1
CASKQTGQETQYF
TGTGCCAGCAAACAGACAGGGCAAGAGACCCAGTACTTC
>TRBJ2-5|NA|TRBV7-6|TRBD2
CASSFRLAYETQYF
TGTGCCAGCAGCTTTAGACTAGCGTACGAGACCCAGTACTTC
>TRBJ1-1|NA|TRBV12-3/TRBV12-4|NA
CASSPPSGEAFF
TGTGCCAGCAGTCCCCCCAGCGGTGAAGCTTTCTTT
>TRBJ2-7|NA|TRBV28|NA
CASGQINEQYF
TGTGCCAGCGGGCAAATCAACGAGCAGTACTTC
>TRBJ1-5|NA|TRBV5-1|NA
CASSLSGSNQPQHF
TGCGCCAGCAGCTTGAGCGGATCTAATCAGCCCCAGCATTTT
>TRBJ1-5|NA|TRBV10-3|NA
CAISEGREIQPQHF
TGTGCCATCAGTGAGGGACGGGAGATTCAGCCCCAGCATTTT
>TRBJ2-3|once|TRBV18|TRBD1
CASSRNRQGGGDTQYF
TGTGCCAGCTCACGCAACCGACAGGGCGGTGGAGATACGCAGTATTTT
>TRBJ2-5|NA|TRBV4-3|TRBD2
CASSRGTSGRGETQYF
TGCGCCAGCAGCCGCGGGACTAGCGGGAGAGGGGAGACCCAGTACTTC
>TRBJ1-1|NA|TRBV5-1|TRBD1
CATGTGMNTEAFF
TGCGCCACCGGGACAGGCATGAACACTGAAGCTTTCTTT
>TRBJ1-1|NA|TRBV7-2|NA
CASSFRDTLGTEAFF
TGTGCCAGCAGCTTTCGGGACACCCTCGGCACTGAAGCTTTCTTT
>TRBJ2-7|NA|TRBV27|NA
CASREISAYEQYF
TGTGCCAGCAGAGAGATCTCCGCCTACGAGCAGTACTTC
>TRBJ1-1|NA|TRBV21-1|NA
CASVYKPNTEAFF
TGTGCCAGCGTTTACAAACCGAACACTGAAGCTTTCTTT
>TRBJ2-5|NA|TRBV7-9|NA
CASSLQGTQYF
TGTGCCAGCAGCTTACAGGGGACCCAGTACTTC
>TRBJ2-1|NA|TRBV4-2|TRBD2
CASSQDLLAGGINEQFF
TGTGCCAGCAGCCAAGATCTACTAGCGGGAGGGATCAATGAGCAGTTCTTC
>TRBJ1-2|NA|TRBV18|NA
CASSRREGHGYTF
TGTGCCAGCTCCCGCCGGGAGGGACATGGCTACACCTTC
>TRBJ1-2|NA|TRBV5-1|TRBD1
CASSLGQGVLDYGYTF
TGCGCCAGCAGCTTGGGACAGGGGGTCTTAGACTATGGCTACACCTTC
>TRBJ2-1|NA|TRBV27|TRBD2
CASSLGTSGRDEQFF
TGTGCCAGCAGTTTGGGGACTAGCGGGAGGGACGAGCAGTTCTTC
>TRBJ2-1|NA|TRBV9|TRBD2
CASSEVAGGNEQFF
TGTGCCAGCAGCGAGGTAGCGGGAGGGAATGAGCAGTTCTTC
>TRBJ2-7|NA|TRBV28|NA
CASSSQQGGFYEQYF
TGTGCCAGCAGTTCCCAGCAGGGAGGTTTCTACGAGCAGTACTTC
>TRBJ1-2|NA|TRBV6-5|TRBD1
CATLQGAPNGYTF
TGTGCCACTTTACAGGGGGCGCCTAATGGCTACACCTTC
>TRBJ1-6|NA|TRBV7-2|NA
CASSVGQAWNSPLHF
TGTGCCAGCAGCGTAGGGCAGGCATGGAATTCACCCCTCCACTTT
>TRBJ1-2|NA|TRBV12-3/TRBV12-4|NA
CASSRDNLYGYTF
TGTGCCAGCAGCCGGGACAACCTCTATGGCTACACCTTC
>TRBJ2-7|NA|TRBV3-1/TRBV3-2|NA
CASSNRLGQYF
TGTGCCAGCAGCAACAGACTAGGGCAGTACTTC